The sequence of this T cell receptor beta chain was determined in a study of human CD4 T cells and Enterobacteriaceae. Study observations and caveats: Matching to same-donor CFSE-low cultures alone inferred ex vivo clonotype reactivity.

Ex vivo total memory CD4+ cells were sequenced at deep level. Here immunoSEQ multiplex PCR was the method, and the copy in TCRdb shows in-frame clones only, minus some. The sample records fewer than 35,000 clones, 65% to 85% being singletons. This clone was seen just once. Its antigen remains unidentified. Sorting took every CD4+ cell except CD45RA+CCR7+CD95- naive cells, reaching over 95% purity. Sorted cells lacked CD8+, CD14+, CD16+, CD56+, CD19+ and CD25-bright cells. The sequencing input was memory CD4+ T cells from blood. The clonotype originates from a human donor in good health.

CDR3 protein: CASSQRRRGALGDTQYF. CDR3 nucleotide sequence: TGTGCCAGCAGCCAAAGACGGCGGGGGGCTCTGGGAGATACGCAGTATTTT. The chain recombines TRBV11-2 with TRBJ2-3; 8 bases agree with TRBD2. Trimming cost V 5 bases and J 5 bases; bases outside gene matches: 15. The CDR3 consists of 17 residues. Germline loops: CDR1 SGHAT, CDR2 FQNNGV.